A selection of T cell receptor beta chains follows, all from one sample in a study of regulatory T cells. The data were produced by immunoSEQ multiplex PCR, yet TCRdb's version contains in-frame clones alone and is incomplete. The repertoire holds tens of thousands of clones, with over 90% as singletons. Sequenced: conventional CD4+ T cells sorted from blood. These receptors all come from a child aged 2 to 15 with CD3G deficiency. CDR3s include the opening cysteine and the closing phenylalanine or tryptophan. The order of the fields is V gene, CDR3 length, J gene, clone size, D gene, CDR3 DNA, CDR3 protein. The D gene is left open where the match is weak. A clone size is listed for some rows: how often the clone was seen (once, few, many), or a class if it is expanded.

v_call: TRBV5-1; cdr3_length: 16; j_call: TRBJ2-5; clone_size: -; d_call: TRBD2; cdr3_nt: TGCGCCAGCAGCTCCAGCTCGGGACTAGCACAAGAGACCCAGTACTTC; cdr3_aa: CASSSSSGLAQETQYF
v_call: TRBV6-1; cdr3_length: 13; j_call: TRBJ2-7; clone_size: -; d_call: -; cdr3_nt: TGTGCCAGCAGTGAGGCAGTCTTCTACGAGCAGTACTTC; cdr3_aa: CASSEAVFYEQYF
v_call: TRBV18; cdr3_length: 13; j_call: TRBJ2-7; clone_size: once; d_call: -; cdr3_nt: TGTGCCAGCTCACCAAGGAGCTCCTACGAGCAGTACTTC; cdr3_aa: CASSPRSSYEQYF
v_call: TRBV6-6; cdr3_length: 14; j_call: TRBJ1-2; clone_size: -; d_call: TRBD1; cdr3_nt: TGTGCCAGCAGCCGCGACAGGGGGCAGTCTGGCTACACCTTC; cdr3_aa: CASSRDRGQSGYTF
v_call: TRBV6-1; cdr3_length: 15; j_call: TRBJ2-7; clone_size: -; d_call: -; cdr3_nt: TGTGCCAGCAGTGAAGTTGGCAGGGGGAGGGGCGAGCAGTACTTC; cdr3_aa: CASSEVGRGRGEQYF
v_call: TRBV20-1; cdr3_length: 11; j_call: TRBJ1-1; clone_size: few; d_call: -; cdr3_nt: TGCAGTGCTAGAGAGAGTACTGAAGCTTTCTTT; cdr3_aa: CSARESTEAFF
v_call: TRBV6-6; cdr3_length: 14; j_call: TRBJ2-7; clone_size: -; d_call: TRBD1; cdr3_nt: TGTGCCAGCAGTTTACAGGGGTCCCTTGGCGAGCAGTACTTC; cdr3_aa: CASSLQGSLGEQYF
v_call: TRBV5-1; cdr3_length: 16; j_call: TRBJ2-1; clone_size: -; d_call: TRBD2; cdr3_nt: TGCGCCAGCAGCGTGTCCGGGACTAGGAAGTTGCCTGAGCAGTTCTTC; cdr3_aa: CASSVSGTRKLPEQFF
v_call: TRBV7-9; cdr3_length: 12; j_call: TRBJ2-7; clone_size: -; d_call: -; cdr3_nt: TGTGCCAGCAGCTTTGGCAACTACGAGCAGTACTTC; cdr3_aa: CASSFGNYEQYF
v_call: TRBV28; cdr3_length: 13; j_call: TRBJ1-5; clone_size: -; d_call: -; cdr3_nt: TGTGCCAGCAGTTACGACAGAGATCAGCCCCAGCATTTT; cdr3_aa: CASSYDRDQPQHF
v_call: TRBV6-1; cdr3_length: 13; j_call: TRBJ2-1; clone_size: once; d_call: -; cdr3_nt: TGTGCCAGCAGACTGAGCGGGTACAATGAGCAGTTCTTC; cdr3_aa: CASRLSGYNEQFF
v_call: TRBV5-1; cdr3_length: 13; j_call: TRBJ2-5; clone_size: -; d_call: TRBD2; cdr3_nt: TGCGCCAGCAGCCCTAGCGGTTCTGAGACCCAGTACTTC; cdr3_aa: CASSPSGSETQYF
v_call: TRBV18; cdr3_length: 13; j_call: TRBJ2-1; clone_size: -; d_call: TRBD2; cdr3_nt: TGTGCCAGCTCCCAAAGTGAGCGGGGGGAGCAGTTCTTC; cdr3_aa: CASSQSERGEQFF
v_call: TRBV6-1; cdr3_length: 13; j_call: TRBJ2-4; clone_size: -; d_call: -; cdr3_nt: TGTGCCAGCAGCCTCGCCTGGGGAAACATTCAGTACTTC; cdr3_aa: CASSLAWGNIQYF
v_call: TRBV6-1; cdr3_length: 9; j_call: TRBJ2-5; clone_size: -; d_call: -; cdr3_nt: TGTGCCGCGGGGGAGACCCAGTACTTC; cdr3_aa: CAAGETQYF
v_call: TRBV28; cdr3_length: 14; j_call: TRBJ2-2; clone_size: -; d_call: TRBD1; cdr3_nt: TGTGCCAGCAGAGGGACAGGGAACACCGGGGAGCTGTTTTTT; cdr3_aa: CASRGTGNTGELFF
v_call: TRBV7-8; cdr3_length: 19; j_call: TRBJ2-1; clone_size: -; d_call: TRBD2; cdr3_nt: TGTGCCAGCAGCTTAAAAAGGGACGCCGGGACTAGCGGGAGGAATGAGCAGTTCTTC; cdr3_aa: CASSLKRDAGTSGRNEQFF
v_call: TRBV28; cdr3_length: 14; j_call: TRBJ1-5; clone_size: -; d_call: TRBD1; cdr3_nt: TGTGCCAGCAGTCAGGACAGGGGCAATCAGCCCCAGCATTTT; cdr3_aa: CASSQDRGNQPQHF
v_call: TRBV28; cdr3_length: 12; j_call: TRBJ1-6; clone_size: -; d_call: -; cdr3_nt: TGTGCCGGAGGTCGGAACCAGTCACCCCTCCACTTT; cdr3_aa: CAGGRNQSPLHF
v_call: TRBV19; cdr3_length: 16; j_call: TRBJ2-5; clone_size: -; d_call: -; cdr3_nt: TGTGCCAGTAGTATGGCCGGGGTAGGGGGGCCGGAGACCCAGTACTTC; cdr3_aa: CASSMAGVGGPETQYF
v_call: TRBV5-1; cdr3_length: 15; j_call: TRBJ1-4; clone_size: once; d_call: TRBD1; cdr3_nt: TGCGCCAGCAGCCCGGGGGACAGGGCAAATGAAAAACTGTTTTTT; cdr3_aa: CASSPGDRANEKLFF
v_call: TRBV5-1; cdr3_length: 13; j_call: TRBJ1-2; clone_size: few; d_call: -; cdr3_nt: TGCGCCAGCAGCTGGGGTGGGGATCGAGGCTACACCTTC; cdr3_aa: CASSWGGDRGYTF
v_call: TRBV7-9; cdr3_length: 13; j_call: TRBJ1-1; clone_size: -; d_call: -; cdr3_nt: TGTGCCAGCAGCTTGTCGAGTAACACTGAAGCTTTCTTT; cdr3_aa: CASSLSSNTEAFF
v_call: TRBV6-1; cdr3_length: 14; j_call: TRBJ2-1; clone_size: -; d_call: TRBD2; cdr3_nt: TGTGCCAGCAGTGGTAGACTAGCGGGAGGGGTGCAGTTCTTC; cdr3_aa: CASSGRLAGGVQFF
v_call: TRBV4-1; cdr3_length: 17; j_call: TRBJ2-6; clone_size: once; d_call: TRBD1; cdr3_nt: TGCGCCAGCAGCCCCGGACAGGGACTTGTCGGGGCCAACGTCCTGACTTTC; cdr3_aa: CASSPGQGLVGANVLTF
v_call: TRBV21-1; cdr3_length: 17; j_call: TRBJ1-4; clone_size: -; d_call: -; cdr3_nt: TGTGCCAGCAGCAACTACAGGGGGCTTCGGGGTAATGAAAAACTGTTTTTT; cdr3_aa: CASSNYRGLRGNEKLFF
v_call: TRBV6-1; cdr3_length: 14; j_call: TRBJ2-4; clone_size: -; d_call: -; cdr3_nt: TGTGCCAGCAGTGTGGGAGGTGGTAACAACATTCAGTACTTC; cdr3_aa: CASSVGGGNNIQYF
v_call: TRBV28; cdr3_length: 19; j_call: TRBJ2-4; clone_size: -; d_call: -; cdr3_nt: TGTGCCAGCAGCTCCTTCAGGGGACGCATAAGTTTAGCCAAAAACATTCAGTACTTC; cdr3_aa: CASSSFRGRISLAKNIQYF
v_call: TRBV5-1; cdr3_length: 15; j_call: TRBJ2-2; clone_size: -; d_call: TRBD1; cdr3_nt: TGCGCCAGCAGCCTTGGACAGGGTAACACCGGGGAGCTGTTTTTT; cdr3_aa: CASSLGQGNTGELFF
v_call: TRBV27; cdr3_length: 15; j_call: TRBJ2-3; clone_size: -; d_call: -; cdr3_nt: TGTGCCAGCAGTTCCCTCGGACAGCCACGCTCGGCGCAGTATTTT; cdr3_aa: CASSSLGQPRSAQYF
v_call: TRBV6-1; cdr3_length: 11; j_call: TRBJ2-7; clone_size: once; d_call: -; cdr3_nt: TGTGCCAGCAGTACTACTGGCGAGCAGTACTTC; cdr3_aa: CASSTTGEQYF
v_call: TRBV7-8; cdr3_length: 17; j_call: TRBJ2-1; clone_size: -; d_call: TRBD2; cdr3_nt: TGTGCCAGCACTCCTAGCGGGAGTAGGATCTCCTACAATGAGCAGTTCTTC; cdr3_aa: CASTPSGSRISYNEQFF
v_call: TRBV28; cdr3_length: 15; j_call: TRBJ2-7; clone_size: -; d_call: -; cdr3_nt: TGTGCCAGCAGTTTTAGGATCGGGGAAACATACGAGCAGTACTTC; cdr3_aa: CASSFRIGETYEQYF
v_call: TRBV6-1; cdr3_length: 15; j_call: TRBJ2-7; clone_size: -; d_call: -; cdr3_nt: TGTGCCAGCAGTGAAGCGCCCCAGGGGTCTTACGAGCAGTACTTC; cdr3_aa: CASSEAPQGSYEQYF
v_call: TRBV30; cdr3_length: 15; j_call: TRBJ2-7; clone_size: once; d_call: TRBD2; cdr3_nt: TGTGCCTGGAAAAGACGTAGCGGGAGATCCTACGAGCAGTACTTC; cdr3_aa: CAWKRRSGRSYEQYF
v_call: TRBV13; cdr3_length: 17; j_call: TRBJ2-4; clone_size: -; d_call: TRBD2; cdr3_nt: TGTGCCAGCAGCGCCCGTAGACTAGCGGGAGAGGGCAGCATTCAGTACTTC; cdr3_aa: CASSARRLAGEGSIQYF
v_call: TRBV11-3; cdr3_length: 14; j_call: TRBJ2-1; clone_size: -; d_call: -; cdr3_nt: TGTGCCAGCAGCTTAGATGGAACTAGCAATGAGCAGTTCTTC; cdr3_aa: CASSLDGTSNEQFF
v_call: TRBV28; cdr3_length: 16; j_call: TRBJ2-1; clone_size: -; d_call: TRBD2; cdr3_nt: TGTGCCAGCAATCCCCGGGACTACCTTACAATTGGTGAGCAGTTCTTC; cdr3_aa: CASNPRDYLTIGEQFF